Below are 9 T cell receptor beta chains sequenced from a single sample in a study of cytomegalovirus exposure and HLA in healthy donors. With 60 Vbeta and 13 Jbeta primers, the PCR was carried out. The table came from immunoSEQ multiplex PCR; TCRdb's copy has only in-frame clones and leaves some out. In all, the sample yields approximately 120,000 clones. Sequenced: PBMCs. The origin of the receptors is a woman aged 60 to 75 in good health and CMV-seronegative.

The chain recombines TRBV6-1 with TRBJ2-1; 9 positions agree with TRBD1. This CDR3 spans 13 amino acids. V gave up 7 bases and J gave up 8 bases; unmatched junction bases: 6. Germline lookup yields CDR1 MNHNS and CDR2 SASEGT. The DNA of the CDR3 is TGTGCCAGCACCGGGACAGGGAAATATGAGCAGTTCTTC. Translated, it gives CASTGTGKYEQFF.

This chain links TRBV9 with TRBJ1-1, with a possible D match to TRBD1 (5 bases). The CDR3 length is 14 residues. The V gene's germline CDR1 is SGDLS and CDR2 YYNGEE. V was clipped by 0 bases and J by 1 base, with 7 bases between them. CDR3 loop: CASSVGGTNTEAFF. The CDR3 DNA reads as TGTGCCAGCAGCGTAGGGGGCACGAACACTGAAGCTTTCTTT.

The gene calls are TRBV6-5 and TRBJ1-3; D possibly corresponds to TRBD1 (5 bases). The CDR3 length is 13 residues. Trimming cost V 6 bases and J 0 bases, with 6 bases left between them. Per germline, CDR1 MNHEY and CDR2 SVGAGI. The CDR3 sequence: CASRDNSGNTIYF. Written as DNA, the CDR3 is TGTGCCAGCAGGGACAACTCTGGAAACACCATATATTTT.

The chain links TRBV27 to TRBJ2-4; 11 bases are shared with TRBD2. CDR1 and CDR2 (germline): MNHEY, SMNVEV (reference sequence). Unmatched junction bases numbered 11, after V lost 10 bases and J lost 0 bases. The CDR3 totals 17 residues. The CDR3 sequence: CANSLAGATLAKNIQYF. CDR3 coding DNA: TGTGCCAACTCACTAGCGGGGGCAACTCTAGCCAAAAACATTCAGTACTTC.

The CDR3 DNA reads TGTGCCAGCAGCCTCACAGGGGGCACTGAAGCTTTCTTT. Its protein is CASSLTGGTEAFF. The V call is TRBV7-6, the J call TRBJ1-1; 8 bases map to TRBD1. This CDR3 has 13 residues. The junction had 3 bases not matched to a gene; V was cut back by 5 bases and J by 4 bases. Germline V gene lookup returns CDR1 SGHVS and CDR2 FNYEAQ.

The chain couples TRBV19 to TRBJ2-7, with a tentative D call TRBD2 (6 bases). The CDR3 is made up of 14 amino acids. Germline V lookup: CDR1 LNHDA, CDR2 SQIVND (reference sequence). Trimming took 7 bases from V and 3 from J, leaving 16 bases between them. The CDR3 coding sequence is TGTGCCAGTACCGCCCCGGGACTTCACTACGAGCAGTACTTC. It is translated as CASTAPGLHYEQYF.

The V call is TRBV18, the J call TRBJ2-5; TRBD1 matches at 10 bases. This CDR3 spans 16 amino acids. Germline-derived CDR1 and CDR2 are KGHSH and LQKENI. The trim removed 3 bases at V and 1 base at J, leaving 5 bases unmatched. CDR3 loop: CASSPSGTGVQETQYF. CDR3 bases: TGTGCCAGCTCACCCTCCGGGACAGGGGTCCAAGAGACCCAGTACTTC.

The gene calls are TRBV29-1 and TRBJ1-2; TRBD1 might be the D (5 bases). Trimming stripped 0 bases from V and 8 bases from J, with 7 bases between. CDR1 and CDR2 from the germline V gene are SQVTM and ANQGSEA. The CDR3 is 11 amino acids. CDR3 DNA sequence: TGCAGCGTTGAAGATCGGGGGGGCTACACCTTC. Protein sequence: CSVEDRGGYTF.

V gene TRBV6-5 combines with J gene TRBJ2-5; TRBD1 matches 8 bases. The CDR3 spans 16 residues. Germline-derived CDR1 and CDR2 are MNHEY and SVGAGI. V shed 0 bases, J shed 5 bases, and the junction held 8 bases outside the gene matches. The CDR3 DNA reads as TGTGCCAGCAGTTACTCGAGGCAGGGGGCGCGGGAGACCCAGTACTTC. Protein: CASSYSRQGARETQYF.